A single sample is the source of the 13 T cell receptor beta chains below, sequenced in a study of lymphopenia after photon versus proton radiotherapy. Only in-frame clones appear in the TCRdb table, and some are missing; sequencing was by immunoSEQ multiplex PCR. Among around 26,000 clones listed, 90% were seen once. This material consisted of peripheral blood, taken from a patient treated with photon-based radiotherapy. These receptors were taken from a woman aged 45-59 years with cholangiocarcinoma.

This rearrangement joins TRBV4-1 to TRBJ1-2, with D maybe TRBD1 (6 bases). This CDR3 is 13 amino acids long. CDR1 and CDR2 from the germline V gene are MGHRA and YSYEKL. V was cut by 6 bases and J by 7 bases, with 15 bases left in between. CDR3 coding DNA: TGCGCCAGCAGGGGTCTGGGGGCAAGTGGCTACACCTTC. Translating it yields CASRGLGASGYTF.

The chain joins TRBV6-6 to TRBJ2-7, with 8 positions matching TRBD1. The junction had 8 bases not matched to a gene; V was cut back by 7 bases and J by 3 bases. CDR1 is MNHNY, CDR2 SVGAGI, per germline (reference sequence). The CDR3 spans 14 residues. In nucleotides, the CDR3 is TGTGCCAGCAATCCAGGGGGCCGAAGCTACGAGCAGTACTTC. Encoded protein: CASNPGGRSYEQYF.

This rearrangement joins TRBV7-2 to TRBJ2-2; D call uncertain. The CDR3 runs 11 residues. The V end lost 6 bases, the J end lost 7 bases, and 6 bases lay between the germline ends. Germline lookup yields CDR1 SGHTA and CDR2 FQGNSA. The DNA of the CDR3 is TGTGCCAGCAGGGAATTCGGGGAGCTGTTTTTT. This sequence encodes CASREFGELFF.

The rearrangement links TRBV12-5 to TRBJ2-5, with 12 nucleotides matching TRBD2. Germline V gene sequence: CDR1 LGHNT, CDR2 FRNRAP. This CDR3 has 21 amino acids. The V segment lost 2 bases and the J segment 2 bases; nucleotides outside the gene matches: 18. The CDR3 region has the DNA TGTGCTAGTGGTTTGTGCCGCTCCTTACCCTGGACTAGCGGGGAGCAAGAGACCCAGTACTTC. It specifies CASGLCRSLPWTSGEQETQYF.

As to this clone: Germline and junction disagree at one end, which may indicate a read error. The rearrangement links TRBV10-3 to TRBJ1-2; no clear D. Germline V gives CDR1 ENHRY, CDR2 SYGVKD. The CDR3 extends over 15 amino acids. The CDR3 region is CATSEAGPSSDGYTF. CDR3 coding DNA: TGTGCCACCAGTGAGGCAGGCCCCAGTTCGGATGGCTACACCTTC.

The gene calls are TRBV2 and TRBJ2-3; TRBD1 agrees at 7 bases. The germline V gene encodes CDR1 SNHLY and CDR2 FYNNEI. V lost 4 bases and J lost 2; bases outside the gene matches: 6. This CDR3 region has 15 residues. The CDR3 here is CASSARTGYTDTQYF. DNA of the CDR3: TGTGCCAGCAGTGCCCGGACAGGTTACACAGATACGCAGTATTTT. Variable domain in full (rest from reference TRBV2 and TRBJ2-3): EPEVTQTPSHQVTQMGQEVILRCVPISNHLYFYWYRQILGQKVEFLVSFYNNEISEKSEIFDDQFSVERPDGSNFTLKIRSTKLEDSAMYFCASSARTGYTDTQYFGPGTRLTVL.

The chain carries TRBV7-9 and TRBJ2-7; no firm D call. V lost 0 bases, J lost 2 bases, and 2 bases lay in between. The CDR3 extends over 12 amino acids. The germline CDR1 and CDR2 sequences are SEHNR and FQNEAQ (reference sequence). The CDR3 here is CASSLAAYEQYF. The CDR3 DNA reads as TGTGCCAGCAGCTTAGCGGCCTACGAGCAGTACTTC.

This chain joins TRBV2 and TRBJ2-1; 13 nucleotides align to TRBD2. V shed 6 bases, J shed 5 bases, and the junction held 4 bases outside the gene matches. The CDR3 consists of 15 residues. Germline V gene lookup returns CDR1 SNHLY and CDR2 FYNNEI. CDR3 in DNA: TGTGCCAGCAGCCGAACTAGCGGGGGGGACAATGAGCAGTTCTTC. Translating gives CASSRTSGGDNEQFF.

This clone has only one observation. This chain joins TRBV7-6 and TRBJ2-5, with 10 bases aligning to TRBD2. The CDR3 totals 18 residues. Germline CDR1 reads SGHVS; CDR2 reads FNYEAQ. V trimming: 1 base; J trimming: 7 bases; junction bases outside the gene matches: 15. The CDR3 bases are TGTGCCAGCAGCTTAGATGCTAGCGGGGGCAACCCCCCTCGGACCCAGTACTTC. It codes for CASSLDASGGNPPRTQYF.

CDR3 protein: CASSSGQVAYGYTF. The CDR3 DNA reads as TGCGCCAGCAGCTCAGGACAGGTGGCCTATGGCTACACCTTC. The chain has TRBV5-1 and TRBJ1-2, with 7 bases identical to TRBD1. The CDR3 is 14 residues long. Germline V gene lookup returns CDR1 SGHRS and CDR2 YFSETQ. V lost 3 bases to trimming and J lost 4 bases; unmatched junction nucleotides: 6. Supplemented by reference TRBV5-1 and TRBJ1-2, the full variable domain reads KAGVTQTPRYLIKTRGQQVTLSCSPISGHRSVSWYQQTPGQGLQFLFEYFSETQRNKGNFPGRFSGRQFSNSRSEMNVSTLELGDSALYLCASSSGQVAYGYTFGSGTRLTVV.

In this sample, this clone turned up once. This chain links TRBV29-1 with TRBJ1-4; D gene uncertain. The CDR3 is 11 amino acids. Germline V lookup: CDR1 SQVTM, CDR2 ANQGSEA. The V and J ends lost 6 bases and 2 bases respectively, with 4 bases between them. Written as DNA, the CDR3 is TGCAGCGTCCGGACTAATGAAAAACTGTTTTTT. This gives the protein CSVRTNEKLFF.

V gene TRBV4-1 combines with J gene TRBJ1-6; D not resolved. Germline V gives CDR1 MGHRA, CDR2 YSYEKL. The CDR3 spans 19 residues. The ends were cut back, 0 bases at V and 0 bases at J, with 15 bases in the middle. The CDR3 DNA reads TGCGCCAGCAGCCAAGACTGGATAGCGCCGAGCTCCTATAATTCACCCCTCCACTTT. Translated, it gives CASSQDWIAPSSYNSPLHF.

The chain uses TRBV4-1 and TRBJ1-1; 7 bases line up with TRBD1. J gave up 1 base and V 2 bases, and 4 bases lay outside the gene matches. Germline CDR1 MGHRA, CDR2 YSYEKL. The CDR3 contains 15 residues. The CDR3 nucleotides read TGCGCCAGCAGCCAATCCAGGACAGGGAACACTGAAGCTTTCTTT. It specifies CASSQSRTGNTEAFF.